This record covers a single T cell receptor (beta chain). Its antigen is currently unknown. Looked up from germline, CDR1 is DFQATT and CDR2 is SNEGSKA (reference sequence). The V gene lost 1 base and the J gene lost 5 bases, with 16 bases spanning the gap. The CDR3 is 15 amino acids. This entry comes from a study of blood T cells in healthy people across ages. The study's findings and limits: Measured against age, TCR beta diversity per million T cells decreased in a roughly linear manner.

The use of a sample-barcoded 5' primer and a J-beta primer mix characterized a second PCR of about 7 to 12 cycles. Each cDNA molecule carried a tag from a template-switch adaptor that contained 12 random nucleotides. TCRdb reprocessed the 5' RACE reads with MiXCR, giving one entry per CDR3 protein. The repertoire includes 500,000 to 700,000 distinct CDR3 sequences, about 30% of them detected once, and 15% to 19% sits in the top ten. The J gene is TRBJ2-3, the V gene TRBV20-1, with D possibly matching TRBD2 (6 bases). The sequenced sample consisted of blood. This TCR came from a woman aged 80 or older in good health. The CDR3 region is CSARAGAGRGDTQYF. The DNA for the CDR3 is TGCAGTGCTAGAGCCGGGGCGGGAAGGGGAGATACGCAGTATTTT.